One sample yielded the 12 T cell receptor beta chains listed below, sequenced in a study of T cell responses to AZD1222 COVID-19 vaccine listed by TCRdb under 2021. The method was the immunoSEQ multiplex PCR assay. TCRdb obtained this table from immuneACCESS and retained in-frame rearrangements with V and J assigned. These tables miss some clones; where compared with another copy, unresolved V genes account for less than half of the shortfall, and the remainder is unexplained. The sample includes tens of thousands of clones, with 80% to 90% observed a single time. The ten largest clones capture about 10% of the sample. This specimen's time point label, per the study, means: about 28 days (+/-7) after the second vaccine dose. This specimen consisted of peripheral blood, obtained 28 days after the second AZD1222 dose. Every receptor here comes from an adult who received the AZD1222 COVID-19 vaccine.

This clone was counted between two and nine times. The chain joins TRBV18 to TRBJ2-7; 8 positions match TRBD1. The CDR3 is 14 residues long. V shed 3 bases and J 7 bases; nucleotides not matched to a gene: 8. Germline loops: CDR1 KGHSH, CDR2 LQKENI. The CDR3 DNA reads as TGTGCCAGCTCACCCTCGACAGGGGTCGGAGAGCAGTACTTC. Amino acid sequence: CASSPSTGVGEQYF.

The rearrangement joins TRBV6-5 to TRBJ1-1; D gene ambiguous. From germline, CDR1 is MNHEY and CDR2 SVGAGI. V lost 2 bases to trimming and J lost 2 bases, with 6 bases between them. The CDR3 extends over 13 amino acids. For the CDR3, the DNA is TGTGCCAGCAGTTACGACGAAAACACTGAAGCTTTCTTT. Its protein is CASSYDENTEAFF.

The V and J genes are TRBV10-3 and TRBJ1-3, with 7 bases fitting TRBD1. This CDR3 contains 16 residues. The V segment lost 6 bases and the J segment 8 bases; nucleotides outside the gene matches: 16. From germline, CDR1 is ENHRY and CDR2 SYGVKD. The CDR3 coding sequence is TGTGCCATCAGGACAGTGGAAACAGGGGTAGGAGACACCATATATTTT. This encodes CAIRTVETGVGDTIYF.

This chain's CDR3 is CAISYDRQLEQYF. The CDR3 region has the DNA TGTGCCATCAGTTATGACAGGCAACTCGAGCAGTACTTC. V and J are TRBV10-3 and TRBJ2-7; maybe TRBD1 (6 bases). The V gene's germline CDR1 is ENHRY and CDR2 SYGVKD. The CDR3 totals 13 residues. V gave up 5 bases and J gave up 6 bases, with 14 bases separating them.

This chain uses TRBV3-1 (or the pseudogene TRBV3-2) with TRBJ2-3; TRBD2 agrees at 7 bases. Trimming took 0 bases from V and 5 from J; bases not matched to a gene: 2. CDR1 and CDR2 (germline): LGHDT, YNNKEL (reference sequence). The CDR3 runs 14 residues. Here the CDR3 reads CASSQEWGGDTQYF. CDR3 bases: TGTGCCAGCAGCCAAGAATGGGGGGGAGATACGCAGTATTTT.

The V call is TRBV15, the J call TRBJ2-1; no clear D. Per the germline V gene, CDR1 is LNHNV and CDR2 is YYDKDF (reference sequence). This CDR3 is 15 amino acids long. Trimming stripped 6 bases from V and 5 bases from J, with 17 bases between. CDR3 protein: CATSPQGRNDNEQFF. DNA of the CDR3: TGTGCCACCAGTCCACAAGGCCGCAACGACAATGAGCAGTTCTTC.

V is TRBV19 and J is TRBJ2-2, with D possibly TRBD1 on 7 matching bases. The CDR3 loop spans 16 amino acids. Trimming took 4 bases from V and 0 from J, leaving 12 bases between them. The germline V gene encodes CDR1 LNHDA and CDR2 SQIVND (reference sequence). CDR3 protein: CASSRRGPSNTGELFF. In nucleotides, the CDR3 is TGTGCCAGTAGTAGGAGGGGGCCGTCGAACACCGGGGAGCTGTTTTTT.

The chain carries TRBV4-1 and TRBJ1-1; no reliable D call. Germline-derived CDR1 and CDR2 are MGHRA and YSYEKL. V lost 2 bases and J 3 bases, leaving 10 bases between the germline ends. This CDR3 is 14 amino acids long. The CDR3 nucleotides are TGCGCCAGCAGCCAATTACAGATTTACACTGAAGCTTTCTTT. This codes for CASSQLQIYTEAFF.

This chain uses TRBV4-1 with TRBJ1-4; possibly TRBD1 for D (6 bases). V lost 1 base, J lost 8 bases, and 20 bases lay in between. Germline V CDR1 and CDR2: MGHRA, YSYEKL. This CDR3 spans 17 amino acids. CDR3: CASSQVGLQGPREKLFF. The CDR3 nucleotides read TGCGCCAGCAGCCAAGTTGGACTACAGGGCCCGCGGGAAAAACTGTTTTTT.

The rearrangement joins TRBV6-2 or TRBV6-3 to TRBJ1-4; perhaps TRBD1 as D (5 bases). CDR1 MNHEY and CDR2 SVGEGT come from the germline V gene. There are 14 residues in the CDR3. V gave up 2 bases and J gave up 4 bases, with 8 bases separating them. The CDR3 nucleotides read TGTGCCAGCAGTTACGACAGACTTAATGAAAAACTGTTTTTT. This codes for CASSYDRLNEKLFF.

The chain has TRBV25-1 and TRBJ2-1; 8 nucleotides match TRBD1. V was clipped by 4 bases and J by 3 bases; unmatched bases: 5. The CDR3 contains 15 residues. Germline CDR1 and CDR2: MGHDK and SYGVNS. The CDR3 is CASSADRGLYNEQFF. In DNA form, the CDR3 reads TGTGCCAGCAGTGCCGACAGGGGACTCTACAATGAGCAGTTCTTC.

This chain links TRBV7-2 with TRBJ1-1; D not resolved. The CDR3 contains 15 residues. The ends were cut back, 4 bases at V and 1 base at J, with 13 bases in the middle. CDR1 SGHTA and CDR2 FQGNSA come from the germline V gene. CDR3: CASSSTGLGNTEAFF. The CDR3 DNA reads as TGTGCCAGCAGCTCAACGGGTTTGGGGAACACTGAAGCTTTCTTT.